Given below is one TCR beta chain in context. The data were obtained in a study of cytomegalovirus exposure and HLA in healthy donors. 13 Jbeta primers and 60 Vbeta primers were used for the PCR. Measured with immunoSEQ multiplex PCR; TCRdb has only the in-frame clones, and not every one. The sample table sets out 130,000 to 150,000 clones. Trimming took 5 bases from V and 4 from J; bases not matched to a gene: 8. This CDR3 comprises 16 residues. From germline, CDR1 is LNHDA and CDR2 SQIVND (reference sequence). The sequenced material came from PBMCs. The origin of this receptor is a middle-aged man in good health and CMV-seronegative. The chain recombines TRBV19 with TRBJ1-5; TRBD1 matches 10 bases. CDR3 DNA: TGTGCCAGTAGTTGGGGACAGGGGAAAAGAAATCAGCCCCAGCATTTT. Protein product: CASSWGQGKRNQPQHF.